Listed below are T cell receptor beta chains from one sample, sequenced in a study of T cells in Graves' hyperthyroidism and ophthalmopathy. Each CDR3 protein gets one entry after TCRdb re-called the multiplex PCR reads with MiXCR. Seen here are roughly 700,000 distinct CDR3 sequences, 14% observed once, and the top ten hold roughly 10%. Sequencing was done on a sample of blood. These receptors were taken from a woman between 18 and 29 years old with Graves' hyperthyroidism. Both conserved end residues are part of each CDR3. A D gene is named only where the DNA matches it firmly.

v_call	j_call	d_call	cdr3_length	cdr3_aa
TRBV11-2	TRBJ1-5	TRBD1	15	CASSLERGLGQPQHF
TRBV2	TRBJ2-1	-	14	CAMIASSGNNEQFF
TRBV5-1	TRBJ1-1	-	12	CASSYIGNEAFF
TRBV20-1	TRBJ2-3	TRBD2	14	CSAIGSGRAFAQYF
TRBV20-1	TRBJ2-1	-	17	CSARDSRGSGTYNEQFF
TRBV28	TRBJ1-2	-	15	CASSPGGGSNYGYTF
TRBV7-9	TRBJ2-1	TRBD2	15	CASSSGGNPYNEQFF
TRBV27	TRBJ2-1	-	17	CASFKEPRGVGINEQFF
TRBV27	TRBJ2-1	TRBD2	18	CASSLAGTSGSPYNEQFF
TRBV24-1	TRBJ2-3	-	17	CATSDPGGRARTDTQYF
TRBV20-1	TRBJ2-4	TRBD2	14	CSALVGGGKNIQYF
TRBV4-1	TRBJ2-2	TRBD2	21	CASSHPTWTSGSPANTGELFF
TRBV7-3	TRBJ2-5	TRBD2	14	CASSNGLAGETQYF
TRBV12-3/TRBV12-4	TRBJ2-1	-	15	CASSSTYSGSNEQFF
TRBV9	TRBJ2-3	TRBD1	16	CASSDAIGGGTDTQYF
TRBV7-8	TRBJ2-1	TRBD2	18	CASSSPGLSSGRYYEQFF
TRBV5-6	TRBJ2-5	-	11	CASDGGETQYF
TRBV12-3/TRBV12-4	TRBJ2-1	-	12	CASSLAGGPQFF
TRBV29-1	TRBJ2-7	TRBD1	13	CSVLPGQGYEQYF
TRBV29-1	TRBJ2-7	-	16	CSASNERTGDSYEQYF
TRBV20-1	TRBJ2-5	-	14	CSASQGAIQETQYF
TRBV2	TRBJ1-1	-	17	CASSPPEGWPVNTEAFF
TRBV6-1	TRBJ2-3	TRBD2	13	CASTLRDSGTQYF
TRBV12-3/TRBV12-4	TRBJ2-3	TRBD2	14	CASSHSGRGDTQYF
TRBV10-3	TRBJ2-2	TRBD2	18	CAISEPGLAGLRTGELFF
TRBV29-1	TRBJ1-1	-	12	CSVAQSDTEAFF
TRBV18	TRBJ1-5	TRBD1	15	CASSPGRDRGQPQHF
TRBV18	TRBJ1-4	-	17	CASSPGTPGDDREKLFF
TRBV11-2	TRBJ2-3	TRBD1	19	CASSLEPWTGPTSTDTQYF
TRBV6-2/TRBV6-3	TRBJ1-2	-	15	CASSFSGLPDYGYTF
TRBV6-1	TRBJ1-5	TRBD1	15	CASSHDRAGNQPQHF
TRBV7-9	TRBJ1-3	-	15	CASSPVLISGNTIYF
TRBV28	TRBJ2-5	-	14	CASSSSRAQETQYF
TRBV6-2/TRBV6-3	TRBJ2-3	-	16	CASSSSHREPADTQYF
TRBV2	TRBJ1-2	-	14	CASIGLQGRNGYTF
TRBV30	TRBJ2-7	-	13	CAWNLAMFHEQYF
TRBV9	TRBJ1-3	TRBD1	16	CASSPRTGSGGNTIYF
TRBV25-1	TRBJ2-7	-	17	CASSDPQGGGSSYEQYF
TRBV28	TRBJ1-5	TRBD1	15	CASRAQGASNQPQHF
TRBV2	TRBJ2-1	TRBD2	15	CASNGGLLGTYEQFF
TRBV6-2/TRBV6-3	TRBJ2-1	-	15	CASSYATGTYDEQFF
TRBV29-1	TRBJ1-1	-	14	CSVVYLGLNTEAFF
TRBV18	TRBJ1-1	-	15	CASSPSDVSNAEAFF
TRBV24-1	TRBJ2-5	TRBD2	16	CATSDLAFGGKETQYF
TRBV20-1	TRBJ1-2	-	12	CSARGDYYGYTF
TRBV18	TRBJ2-1	-	16	CASSKRRGKQNNEQFF
TRBV28	TRBJ1-6	TRBD1	16	CASSPSSDRGPWTLHF
TRBV29-1	TRBJ2-1	TRBD2	15	CSVTSGTSGRNEQFF
TRBV19	TRBJ1-4	-	12	CATERAGRKLFF
TRBV20-1	TRBJ2-7	-	16	CSARDRLARGLYEQYF
TRBV7-9	TRBJ2-3	TRBD2	16	CASSLLAGSGTDTQYF
TRBV3-1	TRBJ1-1	-	15	CASSQEGDRLAEAFF
TRBV2	TRBJ1-5	-	13	CASSESGYQPQHF
TRBV19	TRBJ1-1	-	20	CASSIDPGLYTLIENTEAFF
TRBV10-3	TRBJ1-2	-	13	CAIRMGRTHGYTF